These 13 T cell receptor beta chains were all obtained from the same sample, sequenced in a study of tumor-infiltrating lymphocytes in localized non-small cell lung cancer. Here immunoSEQ multiplex PCR was the method, and the copy in TCRdb shows in-frame clones only, minus some. The repertoire includes over 15,000 clones, 45% to 50% of them detected once, and approximately 16% sits in the top ten. Input material: lung tumor tissue. The source is a human donor with non-small cell lung cancer.

The V and J genes are TRBV6-5 and TRBJ2-7; D is uncertain. Trimming stripped 5 bases from V and 3 bases from J, with 11 bases between. Germline-derived CDR1 and CDR2 are MNHEY and SVGAGI. This CDR3 has 13 residues. CDR3 region: CASSRGRFYEQYF. The CDR3 DNA follows: TGTGCCAGCAGTAGAGGCAGGTTCTACGAGCAGTACTTC.

This sequence joins TRBV6-5 and TRBJ2-7; D gene uncertain. There are 13 residues in the CDR3. V dropped 7 bases and J dropped 2 bases, with 12 bases sitting between them. Germline CDR1 reads MNHEY; CDR2 reads SVGAGI. CDR3 in DNA: TGTGCCAGCATTGGGCCCGCAGCCTACGAGCAGTACTTC. Its translation is CASIGPAAYEQYF.

CDR3 bases: TGTGCCAGCAGGGGATTCGGGTTGGCCGGGGAGCTGTTTTTT. This sequence encodes CASRGFGLAGELFF. The rearrangement uses TRBV2 and TRBJ2-2; no definite D call. Deletions cut 6 bases from V and 6 bases from J, with 14 bases between. CDR1 is SNHLY, CDR2 FYNNEI, per germline. CDR3 size: 14 residues.

This clone was counted between two and nine times. Other DNA sequences of this sample code for an identical CDR3. V is TRBV6-5 and J is TRBJ2-1; D possibly corresponds to TRBD1 (6 bases). The CDR3 consists of 14 residues. V was clipped by 5 bases and J by 2 bases, with 10 bases between them. Looked up from germline, CDR1 is MNHEY and CDR2 is SVGAGI. CDR3 residues: CASSLAGAYNEQFF. The CDR3 coding sequence is TGTGCCAGCAGTCTCGCAGGGGCCTACAATGAGCAGTTCTTC.

The genes are TRBV5-4 and TRBJ2-7, with a weak D call TRBD1 (6 bases). V lost 1 base to trimming and J lost 2 bases, with 10 bases between them. The V gene's germline CDR1 is SGHNT and CDR2 YYREEE (reference sequence). The CDR3 is 14 amino acids. In nucleotides, the CDR3 is TGTGCCAGCAGCTTGCAACAGGGTGCCTACGAGCAGTACTTC. Encoded protein: CASSLQQGAYEQYF.

This clone was picked up a small number of times. The chain has TRBV10-3 and TRBJ1-2; 7 bases match TRBD1. This CDR3 has 12 amino acids. The V and J ends lost 6 bases and 7 bases, in that order; junction bases with no gene match: 5. The V gene's germline CDR1 is ENHRY and CDR2 SYGVKD. CDR3 bases: TGTGCCATCAGGGCAGGGGGTGGTGGCTACACCTTC. It yields the protein CAIRAGGGGYTF.

This clone turned up a few times. The chain carries TRBV5-1 and TRBJ1-5, with 9 bases lining up with TRBD1. V shed 4 bases and J 3 bases; nucleotides not matched to a gene: 5. The CDR3 extends over 15 amino acids. CDR1 and CDR2 from the germline V gene are SGHRS and YFSETQ. The CDR3 loop reads CASSLGQGANQPQHF. In DNA, the CDR3 is TGCGCCAGCAGCCTGGGACAGGGTGCCAATCAGCCCCAGCATTTT.

The chain couples TRBV10-1 to TRBJ2-4; 8 nucleotides line up with TRBD2. The CDR3 contains 18 residues. Trimming cost V 6 bases and J 0 bases; bases outside gene matches: 13. CDR1 is WNHNN and CDR2 is SYGVQD in the germline V gene (reference sequence). CDR3 loop: CASSLAPAGGLAKNIQYF. The CDR3, as DNA: TGCGCCAGCAGCCTTGCCCCGGCGGGGGGTTTAGCCAAAAACATTCAGTACTTC.

The chain links TRBV9 to TRBJ2-3; TRBD1 matches 8 bases. Trimming took 3 bases from V and 3 from J; bases not matched to a gene: 9. Germline lookup yields CDR1 SGDLS and CDR2 YYNGEE. The CDR3 covers 16 residues. The CDR3 DNA follows: TGTGCCAGCAGCGGGCGGAACAGGGGGAGGACAGATACGCAGTATTTT. Amino acid sequence: CASSGRNRGRTDTQYF.

This clone appeared a few times. The chain has TRBV6-1 and TRBJ1-2; D call uncertain. This CDR3 is built from 11 residues. Trimming removed 5 bases from V and 5 bases from J, with 6 bases in between. CDR1 and CDR2 from the germline V gene are MNHNS and SASEGT. As DNA, the CDR3 is TGTGCCAGCAGTCAAGGATATGGCTACACCTTC. The encoded protein is CASSQGYGYTF.

The rearrangement uses TRBV6-4 and TRBJ2-3; 12 nucleotides agree with TRBD2. Germline assignment: CDR1 MRHNA and CDR2 SNTAGT. The CDR3 loop spans 15 amino acids. Losses at the gene ends were 2 bases for V and 5 bases for J; bases not matched to a gene: 2. The CDR3: CASSDETSGGDTQYF. The CDR3 nucleotides read TGTGCCAGCAGTGACGAGACTAGCGGGGGAGATACGCAGTATTTT.

This clone is labeled as medium-sized. The chain is built from TRBV6-1 and TRBJ1-2; 9 positions agree with TRBD1. There are 14 residues in the CDR3. Losses at the gene ends were 6 bases for V and 8 bases for J; bases not matched to a gene: 10. CDR1 and CDR2 (germline): MNHNS, SASEGT. Written as DNA, the CDR3 is TGTGCCAGCAGGGAGGACAGGGGCGGCGGGGGCTACACCTTC. It encodes CASREDRGGGGYTF.

This clone was counted only a few times. The chain is built from TRBV28 and TRBJ1-6, with D perhaps TRBD1 (6 bases). The CDR3 is 14 residues long. The germline gives CDR1 MDHEN, CDR2 SYDVKM. Trimming removed 4 bases at V and 7 bases at J, with 11 bases between. For the CDR3, the DNA is TGTGCCAGCAGTTCGTGGACAGTCAATTCACCCCTCCACTTT. As protein: CASSSWTVNSPLHF.